This T cell receptor (beta chain) stems from a study of metastatic and nonmetastatic thyroid tumors. Study in general: The comparison covered peripheral blood and tumor or nodule tissue in malignant and benign thyroid patients.

The germline V gene encodes CDR1 SGHTA and CDR2 FQGNSA. The CDR3 spans 15 residues. V was cut by 0 bases and J by 1 base, with 9 bases left in between. In the source study's methods: Clinicopathological groups of papillary thyroid cancer showed CDR3 differences that were used to build a distant-metastasis classifier. TCRdb recomputed clones from the PCR reads via MiXCR. The V and J calls here are based on TCRdb, not the publication. The data contain 25,000 to 35,000 clones, over 15% of them seen just once; the ten biggest clones take up about 5%. Every patient was untreated before thyroid surgery. Study-level results: In blood and tumor, TCR beta diversity was reportedly significantly higher in malignant thyroid tumors than in benign nodules.

This clone was found many times. The antigen is undetermined. The source of this sequence is a female donor with papillary thyroid cancer or a benign thyroid nodule (not recorded which). Some clones in this sample may be carry-over from other donors' samples. Sequencing was carried out using blood. J is TRBJ1-1 and V is TRBV7-2, with D tentatively TRBD1 (5 bases). The CDR3 bases are TGTGCCAGCAGCTTAGCGTCCAGGGCGAACACTGAAGCTTTCTTT. Amino acid sequence: CASSLASRANTEAFF. The complete variable domain, with remaining parts taken from reference TRBV7-2 and TRBJ1-1, reads GAGVSQSPSNKVTEKGKDVELRCDPISGHTALYWYRQSLGQGLEFLIYFQGNSAPDKSGLPSDRFSAERTGGSVSTLTIQRTQQEDSAVYLCASSLASRANTEAFFGQGTRLTVV.